This T cell receptor (beta chain) is drawn from a study of blood T cells in healthy people across ages (dated by TCRdb to between 2014 and 2016). With regard to the full study: In model experiments, template switching captured roughly one uniquely barcoded TCR beta cDNA molecule for every two T cells. To track age-related changes in TCR beta repertoire diversity, the study relied on deep sequencing normalized with unique cDNA molecular identifiers. Donors were grouped into four age groups: young (average approximately 15 years), middle-aged (39), aged (approximately 58) and long-lived (82). Donors of different ages were randomly distributed across sequencing lanes to avoid experimental bias. Two additional independent replicas of 1 million unique cDNA reads from the same blood draw were analyzed for two donors (one aged 18 to 30 and one aged 80 or older).

With regard to this clonotype: Which antigen it targets is not known. No much larger clone exists at a distance of one base, and base qualities are not known.

Donors were a few dozen systemically healthy Caucasian individuals from Russia aged roughly 6 to 90 years. Approximately 10 milliliters of peripheral blood were collected from each donor into EDTA-treated Vacutainer tubes. Ficoll-Paque density-gradient centrifugation was used to isolate PBMCs, with at least 6 million obtained per sample. Total RNA was extracted from PBMCs with Trizol reagent, with at least 6 micrograms obtained per sample. Naive CD45RAhigh/CD27high T cell percentages were measured by flow cytometry on a PBMC aliquot from every donor. Library preparation used 5' RACE. Reads for this sample came from an Illumina HiSeq 2500. The second PCR ran for about 6 to 11 cycles and used a J-beta primer mix along with a sample-barcoded 5' primer. A unique molecular identifier was introduced onto each TCR beta cDNA molecule by a template-switch 5' adaptor carrying 12 random nucleotides. Each sample yielded at least 3 million CDR3-containing paired-end reads. All of the RNA was converted into first-strand cDNA using the Mint cDNA synthesis kit, with a TRBC-specific oligonucleotide serving as the primer. Following uracil-DNA glycosylase treatment, all cDNA underwent a first 18-cycle PCR with the universal primers M1SS and BC2_uni_R. The study's processing was this. For normalization, 1 million high-quality reads were randomly selected from each sample, with every read carrying a distinct molecular identifier. Instead of being binned into consensus sequences, reads that shared molecular identifiers were thrown out. MiTCR, set to a Q25 quality threshold and the strictest error-elimination algorithm, was used for CDR3 identification, clonotype clustering and error correction. A nonparametric unseen species model using Euler transformation provided a lower-bound estimate of total TCR beta diversity. Using fastp at Q25 and MiXCR, TCRdb reprocessed the public reads and kept productive beta chains. Every CDR3 protein is listed once, alongside the most common genes and DNA of its rows. TCRdb, rather than the study authors, made the V and J calls. The sample table lists about 780,000 distinct CDR3 sequences, 62% of them with a count of one. Of the sample, roughly a quarter is held by the ten largest clones.

On the study overall, not on this receptor specifically: Observed TCR beta diversity correlated strongly with the percentage of naive T cells measured by flow cytometry. Because the CMV infection status of the donors was unknown, age-related changes in expanded clonotypes may potentially have been confounded. Conclusive comparison of naive and antigen-experienced compartments was prevented by the profiling of bulk unsorted PBMCs. Observed TCR beta diversity per million T cells fell roughly linearly with age, and a significant reduction was already apparent by age roughly 40. Compared with the aged group, more naive CD4+ T cells, fewer expanded clones and increased TCR diversity were shown by the long-lived group, suggesting age selection. Estimates of total diversity from one million sequenced T cells were regarded as lower bounds and underestimates.

The germline V gene provides CDR1 SGHTA and CDR2 FQGTGA. From its cysteine to its phenylalanine, the CDR3 spans 15 amino acids. CDR3 DNA is the only sequence kept; it has 45 bases, read in frame from the first base. Trimming removed 4 bases from V and 6 bases from J; the gene matches leave 9 bases unexplained. This receptor was taken from a man younger than 45 in good health. The sample consisted of blood. The sequence joins TRBV7-3 to TRBJ2-1; 7 bases in the middle match TRBD2. At the DNA level, the sequence is TGTGCCAGCAGCTCCGTGGGGGGGATACTCAATGAGCAGTTCTTC. It encodes CASSSVGGILNEQFF.